Given below is one TCR beta chain in context. Its antigen is as yet unknown. The sample originates from a study of siplizumab effects on memory and regulatory T cells. Findings and limits, study-wide: Whether proliferating Tregs in siplizumab cultures suppress was not functionally confirmed. In siplizumab conditions, mappable alloreactive CD4+ clones averaged about 71% Treg-derived, against 25% to 30% in controls.

The germline gives CDR1 SGHRS, CDR2 YFSETQ. Trimming took 7 bases from V and 3 from J, leaving 13 bases between them. The CDR3 sequence is 14 residues long. For every sample, 95,000 to 100,000 TCR templates were assayed. Clones were read by immunoSEQ multiplex PCR, and TCRdb kept only the in-frame ones, dropping some. The data hold about 56,000 clones, with around 97% observed a single time. Sample: naive CD8+ T cells sorted from blood. The TCR comes from a human donor in good health. The chain joins TRBV5-1 to TRBJ2-2; D possibly corresponds to TRBD2 (6 bases). The CDR3 region is CASSKGGDTGELFF. In DNA form, the CDR3 reads TGCGCCAGCTCAAAGGGCGGGGACACCGGGGAGCTGTTTTTT.